This T cell receptor (beta chain) comes out of a study of blood T cell repertoires in COVID-19. This CDR3 comprises 14 residues. The V gene's germline CDR1 is SGHDT and CDR2 YYEEEE. The germline V and J ends were trimmed by 5 bases and 7 bases, with 19 bases remaining between them. TCRdb keeps only in-frame clones here, not all; method: immunoSEQ multiplex PCR. The sample has approximately 250,000 clones, 86% seen once. The origin of this receptor is a man aged 30-40 years who had recovered from COVID-19. The chain uses TRBV5-6 and TRBJ2-7; tentative D call: TRBD2 (5 bases). Sequencing was done on a sample of peripheral blood. The CDR3 DNA reads TGTGCCAGCAGTGGCCCTGGGGATCCGGGAGAGCAGTACTTC. Its translation is CASSGPGDPGEQYF. The full variable domain, completed using reference TRBV5-6 and TRBJ2-7, is DAGVTQSPTHLIKTRGQQVTLRCSPKSGHDTVSWYQQALGQGPQFIFQYYEEEERQRGNFPDRFSGHQFPNYSSELNVNALLLGDSALYLCASSGPGDPGEQYFGPGTRLTVT.